These 14 T cell receptor beta chains came from one sample sequenced in a study of STAT3 mutations in large granular lymphocyte leukemia. General study findings and limits: Every T-LGLL patient had at least one immunodominant TCRbeta clonotype.

Repertoires were generated with immunoSEQ multiplex PCR, while TCRdb's copy carries only in-frame clones and drops some. The sample lists approximately 1,500 clones, approximately 63% seen once, with 72% in the top ten. Their antigen targets remain unknown. The sequenced sample was peripheral blood mononuclear cells. These receptor sequences come from a woman aged 70-85 years with T-cell large granular lymphocyte leukemia. Some clones in this sample may be carry-over from other donors' samples.

The chain links TRBV30 to TRBJ2-7; 10 bases line up with TRBD1. The CDR3 runs to 12 residues. CDR1 GTSNPN and CDR2 SVGIG come from the germline V gene (reference sequence). Unmatched junction bases numbered 2, after V lost 5 bases and J lost 4 bases. The chain's CDR3 is CAWGTGAYEQYF. CDR3 DNA: TGTGCCTGGGGGACAGGGGCATACGAGCAGTACTTC. Full variable domain (outside the CDR3, taken from reference TRBV30 and TRBJ2-7): SQTIHQWPATLVQPVGSPLSLECTVEGTSNPNLYWYRQAAGRGLQLLFYSVGIGQISSEVPQNLSASRPQDRQFILSSKKLLLSDSGFYLCAWGTGAYEQYFGPGTRLTVT.

In this sample, this clone turned up a few times. The chain joins TRBV4-2 to TRBJ2-7; 10 nucleotides match TRBD2. The CDR3 is made up of 13 amino acids. The V and J ends lost 6 bases and 5 bases, in that order; junction bases with no gene match: 4. The germline CDR1 and CDR2 sequences are LGHNA and YNFKEQ. Written as DNA, the CDR3 is TGTGCCAGCAGGGCTAGCGGGAGCGACGAGCAGTACTTC. Translating gives CASRASGSDEQYF.

This clone was detected a few times. The chain couples TRBV7-9 to TRBJ2-7, with 9 bases that match TRBD2. This CDR3 contains 17 residues. CDR1 is SEHNR, CDR2 FQNEAQ, per germline (reference sequence). V shed 3 bases and J 1 base; nucleotides not matched to a gene: 10. This CDR3 is CASSFPPSSGESYEQYF. CDR3 DNA sequence: TGTGCCAGCAGCTTCCCGCCCTCTAGCGGGGAATCCTACGAGCAGTACTTC.

The genes are TRBV18 and TRBJ2-3; 11 nucleotides agree with TRBD2. Germline-derived CDR1 and CDR2 are KGHSH and LQKENI. J lost 6 bases, V lost 3 bases, and 11 bases had no gene match. The CDR3 runs 17 residues. The CDR3 region is CASSPYLAGGPGDTQYF. CDR3 coding DNA: TGTGCCAGCTCACCTTACTTAGCGGGAGGGCCTGGCGATACGCAGTATTTT.

The gene calls are TRBV5-4 and TRBJ1-1; D perhaps matches TRBD1 (5 bases). Trimming stripped 4 bases from V and 3 bases from J, with 16 bases between. From germline, CDR1 is SGHNT and CDR2 YYREEE (reference sequence). The CDR3 covers 15 residues. The CDR3 DNA is TGTGCCAGCAGCCCCATTTTGGGGGTCTACACTGAAGCTTTCTTT. Translation gives CASSPILGVYTEAFF.

The V gene is TRBV29-1, the J gene TRBJ1-2, with TRBD1 identical over 7 bases. V shed 6 bases and J 7 bases; nucleotides not matched to a gene: 14. This CDR3 is 14 amino acids long. Looked up from germline, CDR1 is SQVTM and CDR2 is ANQGSEA. The DNA for the CDR3 is TGCAGCGTGATCTCAGGGGGGTGGATGGGTGGCTACACCTTC. Translated: CSVISGGWMGGYTF.

By share, this clone ranks as medium-sized. The identical CDR3 is also encoded by other nucleotide sequences in the sample. The genes are TRBV5-1 and TRBJ1-1; perhaps TRBD1 as D (5 bases). V lost 0 bases to trimming and J lost 5 bases, with 11 bases between them. Looked up from germline, CDR1 is SGHRS and CDR2 is YFSETQ. The CDR3 runs to 14 residues. This chain's CDR3 is CASSLAGGGTEAFF. As DNA, the CDR3 is TGCGCCAGCAGCTTGGCCGGGGGGGGAACTGAAGCTTTCTTT.

The chain employs TRBV25-1 and TRBJ1-1, with 7 positions matching TRBD1. The germline CDR1 and CDR2 sequences are MGHDK and SYGVNS. The V segment lost 3 bases and the J segment 4 bases; nucleotides outside the gene matches: 11. This CDR3 region has 16 residues. The CDR3 here is CASSDPTGTEGTEAFF. The CDR3 region has the DNA TGTGCCAGCAGTGACCCGACCGGGACAGAGGGCACTGAAGCTTTCTTT.

CDR3 coding DNA: TGTGCCAGCAGCCAAGATTGGCAGAACCAGTACTTC. The encoded protein is CASSQDWQNQYF. J is TRBJ2-5 and V is TRBV14; D is ambiguous. Germline V gene sequence: CDR1 SGHDN, CDR2 FVKESK. CDR3 length: 12 residues. V gave up 0 bases and J gave up 10 bases, with 9 bases separating them. The variable domain in full, completed from reference TRBV14 and TRBJ2-5, reads EAGVTQFPSHSVIEKGQTVTLRCDPISGHDNLYWYRRVMGKEIKFLLHFVKESKQDESGMPNNRFLAERTGGTYSTLKVQPAELEDSGVYFCASSQDWQNQYFGPGTRLLVL.

This chain uses TRBV2 with TRBJ1-2; D is unclear. Germline values: CDR1 SNHLY, CDR2 FYNNEI. This CDR3 has 15 amino acids. Between the trimmed V and J ends, which lost 7 bases and 8 bases, there was a span of 23 bases. The CDR3 coding sequence is TGTGCCAGCACCCGCAGTCGCGAGGGAGGGCTGGGCTACACCTTC. It specifies CASTRSREGGLGYTF.

V gene TRBV7-8 combines with J gene TRBJ2-7, with D hard to call. The CDR3 runs 16 residues. Between the trimmed V and J ends, which lost 0 bases and 0 bases, there was a span of 12 bases. From germline, CDR1 is SGHVS and CDR2 FQNEAQ. The CDR3 nucleotides are TGTGCCAGCAGCTTAGCACGGACCCAGAGCTCCTACGAGCAGTACTTC. Translating it yields CASSLARTQSSYEQYF.

The chain joins TRBV30 to TRBJ1-1; maybe TRBD1 (5 bases). There are 13 residues in the CDR3. Germline V gene sequence: CDR1 GTSNPN, CDR2 SVGIG (reference sequence). V dropped 1 base and J dropped 0 bases, with 6 bases sitting between them. The CDR3 DNA reads as TGTGCCTGGAGTGCGACAGTGAACACTGAAGCTTTCTTT. Residues: CAWSATVNTEAFF. The whole variable domain, remainder taken from reference TRBV30 and TRBJ1-1, is SQTIHQWPATLVQPVGSPLSLECTVEGTSNPNLYWYRQAAGRGLQLLFYSVGIGQISSEVPQNLSASRPQDRQFILSSKKLLLSDSGFYLCAWSATVNTEAFFGQGTRLTVV.

The chain recombines TRBV4-1 with TRBJ1-2; possibly TRBD1 for D (6 bases). Germline-derived CDR1 and CDR2 are MGHRA and YSYEKL. V was shortened by 1 base and J by 4 bases, with 13 bases between the two germline ends. The CDR3 is 15 amino acids. The CDR3 spells CASSQVGQSLYGYTF. Here the CDR3 DNA reads TGCGCCAGCAGCCAAGTCGGACAGTCACTCTATGGCTACACCTTC.

This clone has just a few counts. The rearrangement uses TRBV7-9 and TRBJ2-3; D gene ambiguous. The V gene lost 3 bases and the J gene lost 4 bases, with 8 bases spanning the gap. This CDR3 contains 13 residues. Germline CDR1 reads SEHNR; CDR2 reads FQNEAQ (reference sequence). The CDR3 loop is CASSFDGPDTQYF. The CDR3 DNA is TGTGCCAGCAGCTTCGATGGACCAGATACGCAGTATTTT.